The 16 T cell receptor beta chains below come from one sample, sequenced in a study of T cells in Graves' hyperthyroidism and ophthalmopathy. TCR beta CDR3 region amplification was performed from RNA transcripts. The HTBI set primed first-round TCR CDR3 RT-PCR. TCRdb reprocessed the multiplex PCR reads with MiXCR, giving one entry per CDR3 protein. The sample lists 600,000 to 900,000 distinct CDR3 sequences, around 17% occurring once. The sample was blood. All receptors come from a man aged 18 to 30 with Graves' hyperthyroidism.

The chain has TRBV12-3 or TRBV12-4 and TRBJ1-3, with 7 positions matching TRBD1. This CDR3 has 18 amino acids. The V segment lost 7 bases and the J segment 0 bases; nucleotides outside the gene matches: 15. CDR3 protein: CASTRGDSPLNSGNTIYF. The CDR3 bases are TGTGCCAGCACCCGAGGGGACAGCCCTTTAAACTCTGGAAACACCATATATTTT.

The rearrangement links TRBV10-3 to TRBJ2-3; TRBD2 aligns across 9 bases. The V gene end was trimmed by 3 bases and the J gene end by 4 bases; junction bases not matched to a gene: 11. The CDR3 loop spans 17 amino acids. The V gene's germline CDR1 is ENHRY and CDR2 SYGVKD. The CDR3 region has the DNA TGTGCCATCAGTGAATGGCAGGGGACTAGCAGCCCAGATACGCAGTATTTT. Amino acids: CAISEWQGTSSPDTQYF.

A few counts support this clonotype. CDR3 region: CASKASGTAGTDTQYF. The CDR3 bases are TGTGCCAGTAAGGCTAGCGGGACCGCCGGCACAGATACGCAGTATTTT. The V gene is TRBV19, the J gene TRBJ2-3; TRBD2 aligns across 9 bases. This CDR3 region has 16 residues. Germline V lookup: CDR1 LNHDA, CDR2 SQIVND (reference sequence). The ends lost 7 bases at V and 1 base at J; junction bases unmatched: 9.

A single count supports this clonotype. The CDR3 DNA reads TGTGCCAGTAGTCTTAGCGGGAGGATGAGTTACGAGCAGTACTTC. It encodes CASSLSGRMSYEQYF. The chain is built from TRBV19 and TRBJ2-7; TRBD2 aligns across 10 bases. Trimming took 5 bases from V and 4 from J; bases not matched to a gene: 8. The CDR3 is made up of 15 amino acids. Per germline, CDR1 LNHDA and CDR2 SQIVND (reference sequence). The entire variable domain, with the rest obtained from reference TRBV19 and TRBJ2-7, is as follows: DGGITQSPKYLFRKEGQNVTLSCEQNLNHDAMYWYRQDPGQGLRLIYYSQIVNDFQKGDIAEGYSVSREKKESFPLTVTSAQKNPTAFYLCASSLSGRMSYEQYFGPGTRLTVT.

This chain connects TRBV20-1 to TRBJ1-4; D gene ambiguous. V was clipped by 0 bases and J by 2 bases, with 10 bases between them. Germline CDR1 is DFQATT and CDR2 is SNEGSKA (reference sequence). This CDR3 spans 15 amino acids. CDR3 nucleotide sequence: TGCAGTGCTAGAGATCTCCGCGGGACTAATGAAAAACTGTTTTTT. Its translation is CSARDLRGTNEKLFF.

V is TRBV19 and J is TRBJ2-1; 9 bases are a match to TRBD2. With V trimmed by 3 bases and J by 2 bases, 8 bases remained unmatched. CDR3 length equals 17 residues. CDR1 is LNHDA and CDR2 is SQIVND in the germline V gene (reference sequence). The CDR3 coding sequence is TGTGCCAGTAGTATTCCCCCCAGCGGGGGGCCCTACAATGAGCAGTTCTTC. Translation gives CASSIPPSGGPYNEQFF. Full variable domain (rest looked up from reference TRBV19 and TRBJ2-1): DGGITQSPKYLFRKEGQNVTLSCEQNLNHDAMYWYRQDPGQGLRLIYYSQIVNDFQKGDIAEGYSVSREKKESFPLTVTSAQKNPTAFYLCASSIPPSGGPYNEQFFGPGTRLTVL.

This clonotype was seen only a few times. This chain connects TRBV27 to TRBJ2-3; 7 nucleotides align to TRBD2. V was pared by 0 bases and J by 2 bases, with 8 bases of the junction left unmatched. This CDR3 has 17 amino acids. From germline, CDR1 is MNHEY and CDR2 SMNVEV (reference sequence). Here the CDR3 DNA reads TGTGCCAGCAGTTTATCTTCCAGCGGGGTGCCCACAGATACGCAGTATTTT. Translated: CASSLSSSGVPTDTQYF.

This clonotype was recorded a few times. Since no conserved phenylalanine or tryptophan closes the CDR3, a read error is the likely cause. V and J are TRBV28 and TRBJ2-7, with TRBD1 as a possible D gene (5 bases). Germline V CDR1 and CDR2: MDHEN, SYDVKM. The ends were cut back, 6 bases at V and 3 bases at J, with 12 bases in the middle. The CDR3 runs 13 residues. The CDR3 region is CASRATERYEQYL. The DNA of the CDR3 is TGTGCCAGCAGGGCGACAGAACGCTACGAGCAGTACCTC.

This clonotype was picked up many times. The chain carries TRBV11-2 and TRBJ2-3; TRBD2 might be the D (6 bases). Trimming removed 5 bases at V and 6 bases at J, with 15 bases between. Germline V lookup: CDR1 SGHAT, CDR2 FQNNGV. The CDR3 contains 14 residues. The CDR3 DNA reads as TGTGCCAGCAGCCCCTGGAGGGCCCCGGATACGCAGTATTTT. Its translation is CASSPWRAPDTQYF.

J is TRBJ2-6 and V is TRBV6-1; D possibly corresponds to TRBD2 (6 bases). The V gene's germline CDR1 is MNHNS and CDR2 SASEGT. Trimming removed 6 bases at V and 0 bases at J, with 21 bases between. The CDR3 loop spans 19 amino acids. The CDR3 region has the DNA TGTGCCAGCAGCCCCTTTGGGGGGATACTACCCTCTGGGGCCAACGTCCTGACTTTC. This codes for CASSPFGGILPSGANVLTF.

The chain combines TRBV3-1 with TRBJ2-3, with a tentative D call TRBD1 (7 bases). The V and J ends lost 2 bases and 8 bases respectively, with 23 bases between them. Germline V lookup: CDR1 LGHDT, CDR2 YNNKEL (reference sequence). The CDR3 has 17 residues. The CDR3 is CASSQWSGGPDVATQYF. In DNA form, the CDR3 reads TGTGCCAGCAGCCAATGGTCAGGGGGGCCCGATGTAGCTACGCAGTATTTT.

This clonotype has a handful of counts. This chain links TRBV2 with TRBJ2-1, with D perhaps being TRBD1 or TRBD2 (5 bases each). The CDR3 covers 19 residues. The V gene's germline CDR1 is SNHLY and CDR2 FYNNEI. The V end lost 7 bases, the J end lost 9 bases, and 34 bases lay between the germline ends. The CDR3 spells CASMGVGHWTGTHQSEQFF. The DNA for the CDR3 is TGTGCCAGCATGGGGGTTGGGCATTGGACCGGGACCCACCAAAGTGAGCAGTTCTTC. The full variable domain, rest sourced from reference TRBV2 and TRBJ2-1, is EPEVTQTPSHQVTQMGQEVILRCVPISNHLYFYWYRQILGQKVEFLVSFYNNEISEKSEIFDDQFSVERPDGSNFTLKIRSTKLEDSAMYFCASMGVGHWTGTHQSEQFFGPGTRLTVL.

This clonotype was seen a few times. Written as DNA, the CDR3 is TGTGCCAGCAGCCGCCTTCAGCCCCAGCATTTT. This gives the protein CASSRLQPQHF. V is TRBV28 and J is TRBJ1-5; D unresolved. Germline-derived CDR1 and CDR2 are MDHEN and SYDVKM. Trimming took off 6 bases at V and 6 bases at J, with 6 bases between the two ends. This CDR3 has 11 residues.

In this sample, this clonotype turned up a few times. The CDR3 DNA follows: TGTGCCACAAACAGGGGATTAGGCAAAAACATTCAGTACTTC. Its translation: CATNRGLGKNIQYF. The chain joins TRBV28 to TRBJ2-4; TRBD1 matches at 7 bases. This CDR3 has 14 amino acids. V was pared by 10 bases and J by 3 bases, with 9 bases of the junction left unmatched. Germline-derived CDR1 and CDR2 are MDHEN and SYDVKM.

This clonotype appeared many times. The chain is built from TRBV7-9 and TRBJ2-5, with 7 bases matching TRBD1. This CDR3 is 15 amino acids long. The J segment lost 5 bases and the V segment lost 5 bases, leaving 11 bases of the junction unmatched. Germline V lookup: CDR1 SEHNR, CDR2 FQNEAQ (reference sequence). CDR3 sequence (DNA): TGTGCCAGCAGCCCAGGGACAGTCCGTGGGGAGACCCAGTACTTC. Its translation: CASSPGTVRGETQYF.

This clonotype was counted a few times. This chain uses TRBV7-9 with TRBJ2-6, with a tentative D call TRBD1 (5 bases). The CDR3 is made up of 16 amino acids. V dropped 5 bases and J dropped 0 bases, with 11 bases sitting between them. Germline CDR1 is SEHNR and CDR2 is FQNEAQ (reference sequence). CDR3 in DNA: TGTGCCAGCAGCCTCGGACATCTCTCTGGGGCCAACGTCCTGACTTTC. This codes for CASSLGHLSGANVLTF.